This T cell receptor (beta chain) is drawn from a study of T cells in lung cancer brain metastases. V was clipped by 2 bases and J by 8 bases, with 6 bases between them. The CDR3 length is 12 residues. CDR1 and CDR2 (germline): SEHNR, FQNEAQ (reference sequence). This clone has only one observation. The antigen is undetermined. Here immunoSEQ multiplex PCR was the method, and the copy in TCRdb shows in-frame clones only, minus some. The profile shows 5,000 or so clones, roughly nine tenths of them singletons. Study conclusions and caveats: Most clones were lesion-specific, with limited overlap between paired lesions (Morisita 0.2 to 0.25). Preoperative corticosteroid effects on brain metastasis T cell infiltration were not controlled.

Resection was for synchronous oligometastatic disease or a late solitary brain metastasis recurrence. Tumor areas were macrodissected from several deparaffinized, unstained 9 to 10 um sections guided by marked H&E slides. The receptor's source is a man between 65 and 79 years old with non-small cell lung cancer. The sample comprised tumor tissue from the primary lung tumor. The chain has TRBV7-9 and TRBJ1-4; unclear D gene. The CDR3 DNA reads TGTGCCAGCAGCTTATACGAGGAAAAACTGTTTTTT. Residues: CASSLYEEKLFF. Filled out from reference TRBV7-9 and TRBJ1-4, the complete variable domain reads DTGVSQNPRHKITKRGQNVTFRCDPISEHNRLYWYRQTLGQGPEFLTYFQNEAQLEKSRLLSDRFSAERPKGSFSTLEIQRTEQGDSAMYLCASSLYEEKLFFGSGTQLSVL.